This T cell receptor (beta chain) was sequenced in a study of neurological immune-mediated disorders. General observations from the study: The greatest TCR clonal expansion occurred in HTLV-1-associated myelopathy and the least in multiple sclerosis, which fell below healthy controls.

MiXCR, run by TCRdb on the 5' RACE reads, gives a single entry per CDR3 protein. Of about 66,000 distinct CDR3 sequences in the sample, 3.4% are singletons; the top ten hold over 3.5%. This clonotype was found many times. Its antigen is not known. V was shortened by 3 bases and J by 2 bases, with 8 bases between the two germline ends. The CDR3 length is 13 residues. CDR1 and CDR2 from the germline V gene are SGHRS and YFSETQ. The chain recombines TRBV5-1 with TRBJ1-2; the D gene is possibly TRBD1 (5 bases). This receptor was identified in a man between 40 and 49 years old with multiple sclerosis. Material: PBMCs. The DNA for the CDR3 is TGCGCCAGCAGCTCACAGGAGAACTATGGCTACACCTTC. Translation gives CASSSQENYGYTF.